Each of the 23 T cell receptor beta chains below was sequenced from the same sample in a study of shared clonotypes between healthy human individuals. Clones were sequenced by immunoSEQ multiplex PCR, and TCRdb holds only the in-frame ones, with some missing. Of 2 million to 2.5 million clones in the sample, more than 85% are singletons; the top ten hold 0.35% to 0.45%. The material sequenced was naive CD4+ T cells from PBMCs. Subset of the sample: CD45RA+ positively selected. The receptor source for this set is a man aged 18 to 30 in good health. Some clones in this sample may be carry-over from other donors' samples.

This chain uses TRBV9 with TRBJ1-3, with a tentative D call TRBD1 (5 bases). The V end was cut by 2 bases, the J end by 1 base, with 10 bases between. There are 15 residues in the CDR3. Per germline, CDR1 SGDLS and CDR2 YYNGEE. CDR3 nucleotide sequence: TGTGCCAGCAGCGTGGACACGACTTCTGGAAACACCATATATTTT. Translating it yields CASSVDTTSGNTIYF.

On this clone: The same CDR3 arises from other DNA sequences in this sample as well. The chain is built from TRBV20-1 and TRBJ2-5, with D perhaps assigned TRBD1 or TRBD2 (5 bases each). The length of the CDR3 is 11 residues. V lost 6 bases to trimming and J lost 1 base, with 6 bases between them. Looked up from germline, CDR1 is DFQATT and CDR2 is SNEGSKA (reference sequence). For the CDR3, the DNA is TGCAGTGCAGGGACCCAAGAGACCCAGTACTTC. This encodes CSAGTQETQYF.

The chain links TRBV7-8 to TRBJ2-3; 11 nucleotides match TRBD2. Germline V gives CDR1 SGHVS, CDR2 FQNEAQ. Trimming at V came to 4 bases and at J to 4 bases, leaving 16 bases not matched to a gene. The CDR3 loop spans 19 amino acids. The CDR3 region has the DNA TGTGCCAGCAGCTCCTACCGACTAGCGGGACGGGGGAGGGCAGATACGCAGTATTTT. This translates into CASSSYRLAGRGRADTQYF. The full variable domain, completed using reference TRBV7-8 and TRBJ2-3, is GAGVSQSPRYKVAKRGQDVALRCDPISGHVSLFWYQQALGQGPEFLTYFQNEAQLDKSGLPSDRFFAERPEGSVSTLKIQRTQQEDSAVYLCASSSYRLAGRGRADTQYFGPGTRLTVL.

On this clone: Other DNA sequences from this sample encode an identical CDR3 as well. The genes are TRBV2 and TRBJ1-5; D is ambiguous. The CDR3 sequence is 15 residues long. Between the trimmed V and J ends, which lost 1 base and 5 bases, there was a span of 12 bases. CDR1 and CDR2 from the germline V gene are SNHLY and FYNNEI. CDR3 in DNA: TGTGCCAGCAGTGAAGAGGCGGGCGGGGATCAGCCCCAGCATTTT. Encoded protein: CASSEEAGGDQPQHF. The whole variable domain, remainder taken from reference TRBV2 and TRBJ1-5, is EPEVTQTPSHQVTQMGQEVILRCVPISNHLYFYWYRQILGQKVEFLVSFYNNEISEKSEIFDDQFSVERPDGSNFTLKIRSTKLEDSAMYFCASSEEAGGDQPQHFGDGTRLSIL.

The chain combines TRBV7-2 with TRBJ2-1; D unresolved. CDR1 is SGHTA and CDR2 is FQGNSA in the germline V gene. V was cut by 4 bases and J by 8 bases, with 6 bases left in between. The CDR3 totals 11 residues. CDR3 DNA sequence: TGTGCCAGCAGCTCGATCTATGAGCAGTTCTTC. Amino acid sequence: CASSSIYEQFF.

As for this clone: Other DNA sequences in this sample translate to the same CDR3. The chain has TRBV2 and TRBJ2-7; D uncertain. Germline V lookup: CDR1 SNHLY, CDR2 FYNNEI. V lost 4 bases to trimming and J lost 2 bases, with 3 bases between them. There are 11 residues in the CDR3. The CDR3 spells CASSGPYEQYF. The CDR3 DNA reads as TGTGCCAGCAGTGGACCCTACGAGCAGTACTTC.

The V gene is TRBV18, the J gene TRBJ1-2; 9 nucleotides match TRBD1. J was trimmed by 1 base and V by 4 bases; bases with no gene match: 4. This CDR3 has 15 residues. CDR1 and CDR2 (germline): KGHSH, LQKENI. The CDR3 spells CASSLRDRDNYGYTF. The CDR3 bases are TGTGCCAGCTCACTCCGGGACAGGGATAACTATGGCTACACCTTC.

V is TRBV11-2 and J is TRBJ2-1; no clear D. The germline V and J ends were trimmed by 2 bases and 8 bases, with 4 bases remaining between them. There are 11 residues in the CDR3. CDR1 and CDR2 from the germline V gene are SGHAT and FQNNGV. The CDR3 DNA sequence: TGTGCCAGCAGCTTATTTTATGAGCAGTTCTTC. It is translated as CASSLFYEQFF. Full variable domain (remainder filled in from reference TRBV11-2 and TRBJ2-1): EAGVAQSPRYKIIEKRQSVAFWCNPISGHATLYWYQQILGQGPKLLIQFQNNGVVDDSQLPKDRFSAERLKGVDSTLKIQPAKLEDSAVYLCASSLFYEQFFGPGTRLTVL.

For this clone: This CDR3 is also generated by other DNA sequences in the sample. V gene TRBV4-1 combines with J gene TRBJ1-5; TRBD1 aligns across 8 bases. Germline V gene sequence: CDR1 MGHRA, CDR2 YSYEKL. The J segment lost 5 bases and the V segment lost 0 bases, leaving 0 bases of the junction unmatched. There are 14 residues in the CDR3. The CDR3: CASSQETGDQPQHF. CDR3 coding DNA: TGCGCCAGCAGCCAAGAGACAGGGGATCAGCCCCAGCATTTT.

This chain uses TRBV10-3 with TRBJ1-3; possibly TRBD1 for D (5 bases). Germline V lookup: CDR1 ENHRY, CDR2 SYGVKD. V shed 8 bases and J shed 3 bases, with 17 bases lying between them. This CDR3 contains 15 residues. The CDR3 region has the DNA TGTGCCATCCGGTTAGACGGGGGTGGTGGAAACACCATATATTTT. It specifies CAIRLDGGGGNTIYF.

V and J are TRBV2 and TRBJ1-3; no firm D call. Germline assignment: CDR1 SNHLY and CDR2 FYNNEI. Trimming cost V 2 bases and J 7 bases, with 6 bases left between them. The CDR3 length is 12 residues. Here the CDR3 reads CASSESRNTIYF. CDR3 DNA: TGTGCCAGCAGTGAAAGTAGGAACACCATATATTTT.

The chain employs TRBV29-1 and TRBJ2-3; D is unclear. CDR3 size: 15 residues. V lost 4 bases and J 0 bases, leaving 14 bases between the germline ends. Germline assignment: CDR1 SQVTM and CDR2 ANQGSEA. The CDR3 spells CSVGLKGGSTDTQYF. In nucleotides, the CDR3 is TGCAGCGTTGGGCTCAAGGGCGGTAGCACAGATACGCAGTATTTT.

For this clone: Other DNA sequences within the sample encode an identical CDR3. This rearrangement joins TRBV18 to TRBJ2-2; weak D call: TRBD1 (5 bases). V was trimmed by 3 bases and J by 6 bases, leaving 5 bases between them. CDR1 is KGHSH, CDR2 LQKENI, per germline. There are 12 residues in the CDR3. CDR3 sequence: CASSPRAGELFF. CDR3 sequence (DNA): TGTGCCAGCTCACCCAGGGCCGGGGAGCTGTTTTTT. Filled out from reference TRBV18 and TRBJ2-2, the complete variable domain reads NAGVMQNPRHLVRRRGQEARLRCSPMKGHSHVYWYRQLPEEGLKFMVYLQKENIIDESGMPKERFSAEFPKEGPSILRIQQVVRGDSAAYFCASSPRAGELFFGEGSRLTVL.

CDR3 nucleotide sequence: TGTGCCAGCAGTGGGGCAGGGGTGAACACTGAAGCTTTCTTT. Protein product: CASSGAGVNTEAFF. The rearrangement joins TRBV28 to TRBJ1-1; D is perhaps TRBD1 (6 bases). CDR1 MDHEN and CDR2 SYDVKM come from the germline V gene. V shed 5 bases and J shed 0 bases, with 10 bases lying between them. The CDR3 covers 14 residues.

This chain joins TRBV28 and TRBJ1-4; D remains ambiguous. The germline V gene encodes CDR1 MDHEN and CDR2 SYDVKM. This CDR3 has 13 residues. V was clipped by 1 base and J by 10 bases, with 10 bases between them. CDR3 in DNA: TGTGCCAGCAGTTTATCCGGGTACAGAAAACTGTTTTTT. Translating it yields CASSLSGYRKLFF.

Turning to this clone: This same CDR3 is encoded by further DNA sequences in the sample. The chain joins TRBV7-9 to TRBJ2-1, with TRBD2 identical over 8 bases. V dropped 5 bases and J dropped 4; count of bases not matched to a gene: 7. The CDR3 sequence is 15 residues long. Germline V gene sequence: CDR1 SEHNR, CDR2 FQNEAQ (reference sequence). The CDR3 reads CASSLRLAGYNEQFF. DNA of the CDR3: TGTGCCAGCAGCCTCAGGTTAGCGGGGTACAATGAGCAGTTCTTC. The whole variable domain, remainder taken from reference TRBV7-9 and TRBJ2-1, is DTGVSQNPRHKITKRGQNVTFRCDPISEHNRLYWYRQTLGQGPEFLTYFQNEAQLEKSRLLSDRFSAERPKGSFSTLEIQRTEQGDSAMYLCASSLRLAGYNEQFFGPGTRLTVL.

V usage is TRBV10-3 and J usage is TRBJ1-2, with D maybe TRBD1 (5 bases). V was cut by 3 bases and J by 4 bases, with 12 bases left in between. CDR1 and CDR2 from the germline V gene are ENHRY and SYGVKD. The CDR3 contains 14 residues. CDR3 loop: CAISEQTASYGYTF. CDR3 DNA sequence: TGTGCCATCAGTGAACAGACAGCTAGCTATGGCTACACCTTC.

This sequence joins TRBV20-1 and TRBJ2-7; D ambiguous. The CDR3 extends over 10 amino acids. V lost 8 bases and J 5 bases, leaving 10 bases between the germline ends. The germline gives CDR1 DFQATT, CDR2 SNEGSKA (reference sequence). The CDR3 loop reads CSPGRNEQYF. The CDR3 nucleotides are TGCAGTCCCGGTAGGAACGAGCAGTACTTC.

Concerning this clone itself: The junction departs from germline at one end; a sequencing error may be responsible. The chain combines TRBV18 with TRBJ1-4; weak D call: TRBD1 (5 bases). CDR3 length: 15 amino acids. Germline loops: CDR1 KGHSH, CDR2 LQKENI. DNA for the CDR3: TGTGCCAGCTCCCCACGGGGCAGAGAAAATGAAAAACTGTTTTTT. Protein sequence: CASSPRGRENEKLFF.

This rearrangement joins TRBV2 to TRBJ1-2, with 7 nucleotides matching TRBD1. The V and J ends lost 6 bases and 3 bases, in that order; junction bases with no gene match: 7. The CDR3 has 14 residues. Germline V CDR1 and CDR2: SNHLY, FYNNEI. In DNA, the CDR3 is TGTGCCAGCAGGGCAGGGGGATTTGACTATGGCTACACCTTC. Protein product: CASRAGGFDYGYTF.

V is TRBV25-1 and J is TRBJ2-1; 9 nucleotides align to TRBD1. The germline gives CDR1 MGHDK, CDR2 SYGVNS. J gave up 2 bases and V 10 bases, and 9 bases lay outside the gene matches. The CDR3 length is 15 residues. The CDR3, as DNA: TGTGCCACCTTGACGGGACAGGGCCCCTACAATGAGCAGTTCTTC. It codes for CATLTGQGPYNEQFF.

With regard to this clone: At the DNA level, this CDR3 is encoded by other sequences in the same sample as well. DNA for the CDR3: TGCGCCAGCAGCTTGGGCGGGAGAGGATACAATGAGCAGTTCTTC. Translated, it gives CASSLGGRGYNEQFF. This chain joins TRBV5-1 and TRBJ2-1, with 7 bases aligning to TRBD2. CDR1 SGHRS and CDR2 YFSETQ come from the germline V gene. This CDR3 comprises 15 residues. Trimming took 0 bases from V and 4 from J; bases not matched to a gene: 4.

The chain has TRBV15 and TRBJ2-1, with TRBD2 identical over 12 bases. CDR3 length: 16 residues. Germline-derived CDR1 and CDR2 are LNHNV and YYDKDF (reference sequence). The V and J ends lost 5 bases and 4 bases, in that order; junction bases with no gene match: 6. The CDR3 sequence is CATSQPGLAGYNEQFF. CDR3 DNA sequence: TGTGCCACCAGCCAACCCGGACTAGCGGGATACAATGAGCAGTTCTTC.